This T cell receptor (beta chain) was observed in a study of T cells after yellow fever vaccination. Study-wide findings and caveats: Clones that expanded after primary vaccination mostly reappeared after the booster (96% CD4, approximately 85% CD8).

This clonotype turned up a few times. Its antigen is unidentified. TCRdb re-analysed the 5' RACE reads in MiXCR, keeping a single row per CDR3 protein. Here the sample spans roughly 340,000 distinct CDR3 sequences, 3% to 4.5% being singletons. The V end was cut by 4 bases, the J end by 4 bases, with 9 bases between. This CDR3 region has 12 residues. CDR1 SQVTM and CDR2 ANQGSEA come from the germline V gene. This rearrangement joins TRBV29-1 to TRBJ2-3, with D maybe TRBD1 (5 bases). The sequencing here drew on PBMCs, taken 5 days after the yellow fever booster vaccination. The origin of this receptor is a man in his late teens or twenties who received the YFV17D yellow fever vaccine. The CDR3 nucleotides are TGCAGCGTTGTAGGGGCGGCAGATACGCAGTATTTT. Amino acids: CSVVGAADTQYF.